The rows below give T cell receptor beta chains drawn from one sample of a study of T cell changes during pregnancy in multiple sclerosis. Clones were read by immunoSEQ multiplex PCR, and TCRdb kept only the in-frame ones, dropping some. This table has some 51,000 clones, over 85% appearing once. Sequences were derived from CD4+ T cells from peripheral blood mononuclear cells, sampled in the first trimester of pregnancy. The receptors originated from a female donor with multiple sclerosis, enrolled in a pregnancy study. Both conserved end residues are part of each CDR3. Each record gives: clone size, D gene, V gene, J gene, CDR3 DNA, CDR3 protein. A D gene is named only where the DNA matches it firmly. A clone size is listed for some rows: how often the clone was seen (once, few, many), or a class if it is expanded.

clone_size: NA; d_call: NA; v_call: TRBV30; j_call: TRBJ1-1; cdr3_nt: TGTGCCTGGATCCTAACAGGCAACACTGAAGCTTTCTTT; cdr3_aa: CAWILTGNTEAFF
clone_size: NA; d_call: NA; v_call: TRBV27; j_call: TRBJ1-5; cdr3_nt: TGTGCCAGCAGTTCTAAGAATGGACACGTCACCCAGCCCCAGCATTTT; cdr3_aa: CASSSKNGHVTQPQHF
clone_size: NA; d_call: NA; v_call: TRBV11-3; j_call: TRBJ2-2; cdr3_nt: TGTGCCAGCAGCTCCCGGGTTGAATCGGTAGGGGAGCTGTTTTTT; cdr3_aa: CASSSRVESVGELFF
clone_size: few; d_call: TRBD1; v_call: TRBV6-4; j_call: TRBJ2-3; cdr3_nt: TGTGCCACCAGTAGGGGGCACACAGATACGCAGTATTTT; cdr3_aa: CATSRGHTDTQYF
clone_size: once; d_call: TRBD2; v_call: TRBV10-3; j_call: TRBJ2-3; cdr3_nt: TGTGCCATCAGTGAGTCGACAAGCGGGGGTTTGGATACGCAGTATTTT; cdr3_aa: CAISESTSGGLDTQYF
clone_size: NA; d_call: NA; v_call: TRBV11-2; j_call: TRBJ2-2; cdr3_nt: TGTGCCAGCAGCTTCCCGAGGGCCGGGGAGCTGTTTTTT; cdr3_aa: CASSFPRAGELFF
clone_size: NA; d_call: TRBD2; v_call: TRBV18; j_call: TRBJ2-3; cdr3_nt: TGTGCCAGCTCAACCGGGCTAGCGGGAAATTCAGATACGCAGTATTTT; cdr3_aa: CASSTGLAGNSDTQYF
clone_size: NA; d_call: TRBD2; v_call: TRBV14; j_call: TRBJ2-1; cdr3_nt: TGTGCCAGCAGCCAGCTAGCGGGGGGCTACAATGAGCAGTTCTTC; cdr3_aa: CASSQLAGGYNEQFF
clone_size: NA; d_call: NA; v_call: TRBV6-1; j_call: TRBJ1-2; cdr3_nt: TGTGCCACCCCCAAAGGAGGGACGGGAGGACGGGGCTACACCTTC; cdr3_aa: CATPKGGTGGRGYTF
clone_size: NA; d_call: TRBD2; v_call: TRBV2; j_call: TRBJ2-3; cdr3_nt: TGTGCCAGCAGTGTGCGAGCGGGGAGCACAGATACGCAGTATTTT; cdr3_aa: CASSVRAGSTDTQYF
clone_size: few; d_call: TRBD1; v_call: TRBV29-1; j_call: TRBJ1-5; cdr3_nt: TGCAGCGCCGGACAGGCGAATCAGCCCCAGCATTTT; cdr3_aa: CSAGQANQPQHF
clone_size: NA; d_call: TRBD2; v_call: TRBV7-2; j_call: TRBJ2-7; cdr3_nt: TGTGCCAGCAGCTCCAGGACTAGCGGGTACGAGCAGTACTTC; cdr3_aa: CASSSRTSGYEQYF
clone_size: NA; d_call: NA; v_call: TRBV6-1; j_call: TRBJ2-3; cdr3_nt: TGTGCCAGCAGTGGGAGGGACAGATACACAGATACGCAGTATTTT; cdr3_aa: CASSGRDRYTDTQYF
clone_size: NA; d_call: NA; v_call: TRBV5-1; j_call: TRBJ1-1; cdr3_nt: TGCGCCAGCAGCTTGGGACTACATGTGAACACTGAAGCTTTCTTT; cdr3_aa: CASSLGLHVNTEAFF
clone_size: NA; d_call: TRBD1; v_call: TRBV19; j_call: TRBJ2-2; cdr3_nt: TGTGCCAGTAGTCCCGGGACAGGATCTTCTAGGGAGCTGTTTTTT; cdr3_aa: CASSPGTGSSRELFF
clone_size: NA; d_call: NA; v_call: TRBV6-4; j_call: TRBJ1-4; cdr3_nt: TGTGCCAGCAGTGACCCACTGGCGGTTGAAAAACTGTTTTTT; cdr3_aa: CASSDPLAVEKLFF
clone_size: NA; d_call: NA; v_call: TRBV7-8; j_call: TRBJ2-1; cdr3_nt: TGTGCCAGCAGCCCCTCCCGGGGGTTGTACAATGAGCAGTTCTTC; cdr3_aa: CASSPSRGLYNEQFF
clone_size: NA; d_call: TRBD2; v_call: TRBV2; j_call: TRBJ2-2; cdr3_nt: TGTGCCAGCAGGATGACTAGCGGGGGGGCCGGGACCGGGGAGCTGTTTTTT; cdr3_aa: CASRMTSGGAGTGELFF
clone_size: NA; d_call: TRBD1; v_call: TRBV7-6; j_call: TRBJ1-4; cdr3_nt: TGTGCCAGCAGCCGTGGGACAGGTCCTAATGAAAAACTGTTTTTT; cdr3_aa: CASSRGTGPNEKLFF
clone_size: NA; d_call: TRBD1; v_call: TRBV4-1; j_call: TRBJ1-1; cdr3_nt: TGCGCCAGCAGCCAACCCAGGACAGGAATAAACACTGAAGCTTTCTTT; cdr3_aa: CASSQPRTGINTEAFF
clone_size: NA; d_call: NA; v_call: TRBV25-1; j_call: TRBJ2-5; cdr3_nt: TGTGCCAGCAGTGAATGGGGCCAGACAAAGACCCAGTACTTC; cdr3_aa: CASSEWGQTKTQYF
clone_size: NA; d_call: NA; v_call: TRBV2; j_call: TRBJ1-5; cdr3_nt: TGTGCCAGCAGTGAGGCGGGAAATCAGCCCCAGCATTTT; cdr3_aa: CASSEAGNQPQHF
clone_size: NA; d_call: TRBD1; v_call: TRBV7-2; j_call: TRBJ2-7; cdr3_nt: TGTGCCAGCAGCTTGGGACAGGGACGTTACGAGCAGTACTTC; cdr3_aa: CASSLGQGRYEQYF
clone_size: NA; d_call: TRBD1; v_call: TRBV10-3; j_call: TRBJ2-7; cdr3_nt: TGTGCCATCAGTGAAAGGAGGACAGGTCCCTACGAGCAGTACTTC; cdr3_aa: CAISERRTGPYEQYF
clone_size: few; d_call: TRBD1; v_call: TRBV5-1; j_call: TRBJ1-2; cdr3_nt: TGCGCCAGCAGCTTGGGACAGGGGAGCGGCTACACCTTC; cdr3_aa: CASSLGQGSGYTF
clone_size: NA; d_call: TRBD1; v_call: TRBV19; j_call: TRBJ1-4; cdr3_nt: TGTGCCAGTAGACCGGGACAGGGGCCGGTAGGTGAAAAACTGTTTTTT; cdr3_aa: CASRPGQGPVGEKLFF
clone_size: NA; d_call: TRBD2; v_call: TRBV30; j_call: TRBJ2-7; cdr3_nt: TGTGCCTGTGGTCAGCGGGGGATTACCGGCGAGCAGTACTTC; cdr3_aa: CACGQRGITGEQYF
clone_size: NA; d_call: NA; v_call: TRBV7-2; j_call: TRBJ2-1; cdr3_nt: TGTGCCAGCAGCTTAGGACCCCCCGCATCGGGTAATGAGCAGTTCTTC; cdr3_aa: CASSLGPPASGNEQFF